Below, one TCR beta chain is given with its context. Antigen specificity is unknown. The treatment was: around 19 received Ad26.COV2.S at low or high dose, single or two shots; five or six received placebo; per-sample allocation not given. The investigators took samples on day 63 after the first vaccine or placebo injection. The individual, an adult aged 18-55 years, was a donor in Boston. Libraries were prepared by immunoSEQ multiplex PCR; TCRdb keeps only in-frame clonotypes and omits some of them. The sample has 400,000 to 500,000 clones; approximately 88% are singletons. The data stem from a study of Ad26.COV2.S vaccination and SARS-CoV-2 variants. Study as a whole: The Ad26.COV2.S arm of the COV1001 trial was where the donor was placed. Once, or twice with 56 days between doses, Ad26.COV2.S was given intramuscularly.

Germline V gene data show CDR1 as SGHNT and CDR2 as YENEEA. Trimming stripped 4 bases from V and 7 bases from J, with 14 bases between. CDR3 length: 14 amino acids. The study, taken as a whole, reports: Measurement of non-spike TCR breadth gave similar results in vaccine and placebo recipients.

Sequences were derived from peripheral blood, sampled in a trial of Ad26.COV2.S vaccine versus placebo. The TCR was taken from a person between 18 and 65 years old who received the Ad26.COV2.S COVID-19 vaccine or a placebo. V is TRBV11-3 and J is TRBJ2-1; D unresolved. CDR3 sequence: CASSSLGVGNEQFF. CDR3 DNA: TGTGCCAGCAGCTCCCTGGGTGTGGGGAATGAGCAGTTCTTC.